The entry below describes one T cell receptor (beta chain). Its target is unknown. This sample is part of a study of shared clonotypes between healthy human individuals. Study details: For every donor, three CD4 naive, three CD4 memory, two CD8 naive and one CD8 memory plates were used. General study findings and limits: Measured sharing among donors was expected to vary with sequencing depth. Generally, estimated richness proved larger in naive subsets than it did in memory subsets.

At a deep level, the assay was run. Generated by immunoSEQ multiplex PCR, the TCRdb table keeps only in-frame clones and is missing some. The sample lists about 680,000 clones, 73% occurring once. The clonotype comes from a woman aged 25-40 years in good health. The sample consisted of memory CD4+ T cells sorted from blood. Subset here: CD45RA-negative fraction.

The CDR3 DNA reads as TGTGCCAGTACAACGCTCAGGTTTTACAATCAGCCCCAGCATTTT. Its translation is CASTTLRFYNQPQHF. This chain uses TRBV11-1 with TRBJ1-5, with D uncertain. V lost 9 bases and J 3 bases, leaving 18 bases between the germline ends. The CDR3 loop spans 15 amino acids. Germline V lookup: CDR1 SGHAT, CDR2 FQDESV (reference sequence).